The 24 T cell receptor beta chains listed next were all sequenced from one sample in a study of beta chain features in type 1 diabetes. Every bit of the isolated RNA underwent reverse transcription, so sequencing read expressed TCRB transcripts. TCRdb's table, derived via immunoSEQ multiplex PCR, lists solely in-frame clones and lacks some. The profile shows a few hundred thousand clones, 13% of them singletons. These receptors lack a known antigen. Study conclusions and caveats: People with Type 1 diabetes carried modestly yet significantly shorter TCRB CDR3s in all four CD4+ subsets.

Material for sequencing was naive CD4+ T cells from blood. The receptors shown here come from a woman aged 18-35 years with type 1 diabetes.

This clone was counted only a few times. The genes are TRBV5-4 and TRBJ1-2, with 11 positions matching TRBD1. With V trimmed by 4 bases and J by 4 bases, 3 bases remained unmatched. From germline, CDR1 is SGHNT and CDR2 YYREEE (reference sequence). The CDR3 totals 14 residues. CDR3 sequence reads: CASSIGTGGYGYTF. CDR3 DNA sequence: TGTGCCAGCAGCATAGGGACAGGGGGCTATGGCTACACCTTC.

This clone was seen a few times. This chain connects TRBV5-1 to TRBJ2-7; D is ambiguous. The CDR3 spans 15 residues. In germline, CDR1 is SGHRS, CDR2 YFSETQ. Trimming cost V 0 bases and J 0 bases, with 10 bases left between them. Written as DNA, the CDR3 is TGCGCCAGCAGCTTGGGTCCTCCGAGCTCCTACGAGCAGTACTTC. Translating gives CASSLGPPSSYEQYF.

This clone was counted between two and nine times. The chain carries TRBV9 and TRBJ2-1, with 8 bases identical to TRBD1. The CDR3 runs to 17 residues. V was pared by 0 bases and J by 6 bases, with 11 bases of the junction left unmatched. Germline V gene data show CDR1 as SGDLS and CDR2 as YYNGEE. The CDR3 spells CASSVVGRTGLGNEQFF. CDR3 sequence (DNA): TGTGCCAGCAGCGTAGTAGGTCGGACAGGGTTGGGCAATGAGCAGTTCTTC.

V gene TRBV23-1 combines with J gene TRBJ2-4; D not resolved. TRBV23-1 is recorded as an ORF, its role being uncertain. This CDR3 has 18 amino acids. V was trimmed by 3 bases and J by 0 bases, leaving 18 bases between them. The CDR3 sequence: CASSHPCPPIRAKNIQYF. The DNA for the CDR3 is TGCGCCAGCAGTCACCCGTGCCCCCCTATTCGAGCCAAAAACATTCAGTACTTC.

The CDR3 region has the DNA TGTGCCAGCAGCGTTTCTGTCTCCTCGGATGGCTACACCTTC. It is translated as CASSVSVSSDGYTF. This rearrangement joins TRBV9 to TRBJ1-2; no definite D call. V shed 2 bases and J shed 6 bases, with 14 bases lying between them. Germline V gene sequence: CDR1 SGDLS, CDR2 YYNGEE. CDR3 length: 14 amino acids.

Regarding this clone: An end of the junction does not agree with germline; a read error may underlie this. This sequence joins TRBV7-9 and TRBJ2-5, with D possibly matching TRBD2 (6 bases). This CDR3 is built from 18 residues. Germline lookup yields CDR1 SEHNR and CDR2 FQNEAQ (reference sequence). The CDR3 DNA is TGTGCCAGCCGCTTCTTCCTCCCTAGCGTTAGGGACCAAGAGACCCAGTACTTC. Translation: CASRFFLPSVRDQETQYF.

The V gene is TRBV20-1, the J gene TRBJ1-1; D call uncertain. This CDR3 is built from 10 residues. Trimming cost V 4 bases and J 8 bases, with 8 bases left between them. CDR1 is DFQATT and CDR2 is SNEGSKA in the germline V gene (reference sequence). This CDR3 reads CSATRGEAFF. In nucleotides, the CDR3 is TGCAGTGCTACTCGAGGAGAAGCTTTCTTT.

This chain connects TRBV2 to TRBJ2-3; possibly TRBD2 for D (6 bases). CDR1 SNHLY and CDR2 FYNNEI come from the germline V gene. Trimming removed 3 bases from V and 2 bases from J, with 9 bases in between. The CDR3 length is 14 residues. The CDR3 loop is CASSDGGYTDTQYF. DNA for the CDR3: TGTGCCAGCAGTGATGGGGGGTACACAGATACGCAGTATTTT. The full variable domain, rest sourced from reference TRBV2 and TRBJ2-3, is EPEVTQTPSHQVTQMGQEVILRCVPISNHLYFYWYRQILGQKVEFLVSFYNNEISEKSEIFDDQFSVERPDGSNFTLKIRSTKLEDSAMYFCASSDGGYTDTQYFGPGTRLTVL.

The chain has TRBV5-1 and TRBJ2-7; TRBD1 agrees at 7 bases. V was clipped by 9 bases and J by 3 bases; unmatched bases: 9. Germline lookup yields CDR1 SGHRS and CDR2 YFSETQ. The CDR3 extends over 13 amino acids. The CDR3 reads CATTRQGSYEQYF. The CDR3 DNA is TGCGCCACCACTCGACAGGGAAGCTACGAGCAGTACTTC.

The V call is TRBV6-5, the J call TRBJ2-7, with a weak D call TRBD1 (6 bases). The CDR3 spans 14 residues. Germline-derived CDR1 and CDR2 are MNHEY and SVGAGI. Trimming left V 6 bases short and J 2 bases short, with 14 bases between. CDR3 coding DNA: TGTGCCAGCAGGGTTTCACAGGGAGCCTACGAGCAGTACTTC. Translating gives CASRVSQGAYEQYF.

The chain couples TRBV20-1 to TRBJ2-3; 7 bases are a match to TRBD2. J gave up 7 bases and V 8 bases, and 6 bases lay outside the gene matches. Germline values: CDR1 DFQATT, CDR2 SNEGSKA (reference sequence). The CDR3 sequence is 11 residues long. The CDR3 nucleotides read TGCAGTTACCCTAGCGGATATACGCAGTATTTT. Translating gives CSYPSGYTQYF.

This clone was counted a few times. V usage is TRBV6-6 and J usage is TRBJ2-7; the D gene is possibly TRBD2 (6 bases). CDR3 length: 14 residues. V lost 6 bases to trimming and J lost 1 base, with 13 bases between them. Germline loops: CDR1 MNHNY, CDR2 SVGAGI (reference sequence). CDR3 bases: TGTGCCAGCAGGTCGGGAGTCGGGTCCTACGAGCAGTACTTC. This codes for CASRSGVGSYEQYF.

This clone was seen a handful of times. CDR3 DNA: TGTGCCAGCAGCAGGGACAGGGGCGGGGAGACCCAGTACTTC. Translated: CASSRDRGGETQYF. This rearrangement joins TRBV11-2 to TRBJ2-5; TRBD1 matches 10 bases. The CDR3 covers 14 residues. V lost 5 bases to trimming and J lost 5 bases; unmatched junction nucleotides: 5. CDR1 SGHAT and CDR2 FQNNGV come from the germline V gene.

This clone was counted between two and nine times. CDR3 amino acids: CASRGQSTDTQYF. The CDR3, as DNA: TGTGCCAGTAGGGGACAGAGCACAGATACGCAGTATTTT. The rearrangement links TRBV19 to TRBJ2-3; 7 bases map to TRBD1. This CDR3 has 13 amino acids. CDR1 and CDR2 (germline): LNHDA, SQIVND (reference sequence). Germline trimming cut 6 bases from V and 0 bases from J; bases unmatched to any gene: 0.

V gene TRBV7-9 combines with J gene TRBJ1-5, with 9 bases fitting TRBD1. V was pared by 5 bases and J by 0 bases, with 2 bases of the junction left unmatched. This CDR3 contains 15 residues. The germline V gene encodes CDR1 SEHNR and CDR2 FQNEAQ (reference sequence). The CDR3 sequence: CASSRTGVSNQPQHF. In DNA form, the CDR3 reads TGTGCCAGCAGCCGGACAGGGGTTAGCAATCAGCCCCAGCATTTT.

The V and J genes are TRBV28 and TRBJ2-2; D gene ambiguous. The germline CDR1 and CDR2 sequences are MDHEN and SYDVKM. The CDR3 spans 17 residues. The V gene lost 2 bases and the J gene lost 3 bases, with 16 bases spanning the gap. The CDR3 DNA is TGTGCCAGCAGTTTACTCGTCAGGTCCGAGTACACCGGGGAGCTGTTTTTT. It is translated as CASSLLVRSEYTGELFF.

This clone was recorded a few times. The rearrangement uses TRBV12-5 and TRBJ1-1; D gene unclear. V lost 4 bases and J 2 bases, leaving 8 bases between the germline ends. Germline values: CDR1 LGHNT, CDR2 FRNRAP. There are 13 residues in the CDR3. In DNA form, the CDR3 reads TGTGCTAGTGGTTCGGGATTTAACACTGAAGCTTTCTTT. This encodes CASGSGFNTEAFF.

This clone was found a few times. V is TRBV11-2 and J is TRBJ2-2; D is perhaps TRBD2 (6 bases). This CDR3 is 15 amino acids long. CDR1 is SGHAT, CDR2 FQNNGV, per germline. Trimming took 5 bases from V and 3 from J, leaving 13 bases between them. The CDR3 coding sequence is TGTGCCAGCAGCCCAATCGGAGGGCACACCGGGGAGCTGTTTTTT. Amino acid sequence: CASSPIGGHTGELFF.

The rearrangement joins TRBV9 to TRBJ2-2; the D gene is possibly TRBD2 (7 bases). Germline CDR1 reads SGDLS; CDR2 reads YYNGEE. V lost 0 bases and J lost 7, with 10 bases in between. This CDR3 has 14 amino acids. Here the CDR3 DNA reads TGTGCCAGCAGCGTAGGGGAGGGACACGGGGAGCTGTTTTTT. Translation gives CASSVGEGHGELFF.

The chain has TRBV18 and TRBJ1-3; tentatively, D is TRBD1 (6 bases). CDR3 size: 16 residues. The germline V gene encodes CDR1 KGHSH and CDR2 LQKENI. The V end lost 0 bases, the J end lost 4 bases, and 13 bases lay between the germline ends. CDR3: CASSPPSGGPGNTIYF. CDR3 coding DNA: TGTGCCAGCTCACCACCGTCGGGGGGCCCGGGAAACACCATATATTTT.

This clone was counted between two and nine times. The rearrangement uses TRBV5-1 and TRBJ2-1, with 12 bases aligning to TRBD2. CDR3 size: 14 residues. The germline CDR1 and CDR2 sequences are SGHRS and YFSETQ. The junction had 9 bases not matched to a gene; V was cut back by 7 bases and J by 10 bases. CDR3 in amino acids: CASGLAGGVREQFF. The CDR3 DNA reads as TGCGCCAGCGGGCTAGCGGGAGGGGTACGAGAGCAGTTCTTC.

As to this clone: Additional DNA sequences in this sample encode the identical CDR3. The DNA of the CDR3 is TGTGCCAGCTCAACGGGGCAGGGGACGTACGAGCAGTACTTC. Protein product: CASSTGQGTYEQYF. The chain recombines TRBV28 with TRBJ2-7, with D possibly being TRBD1 (6 bases). The V gene's germline CDR1 is MDHEN and CDR2 SYDVKM. The V and J ends lost 8 bases and 4 bases respectively, with 18 bases between them. CDR3 length equals 14 residues.

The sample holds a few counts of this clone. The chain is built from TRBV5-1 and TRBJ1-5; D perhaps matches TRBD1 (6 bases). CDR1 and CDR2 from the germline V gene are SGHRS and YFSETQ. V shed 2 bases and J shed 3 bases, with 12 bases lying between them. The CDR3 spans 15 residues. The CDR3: CASSFLPGDNQPQHF. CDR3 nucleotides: TGCGCCAGCAGCTTTTTACCAGGGGACAATCAGCCCCAGCATTTT.

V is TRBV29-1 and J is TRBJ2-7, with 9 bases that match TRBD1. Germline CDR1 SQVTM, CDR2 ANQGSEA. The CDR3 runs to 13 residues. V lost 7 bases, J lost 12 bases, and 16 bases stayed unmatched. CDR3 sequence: CSALARTGARVYF. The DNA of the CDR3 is TGCAGCGCTCTCGCGAGGACAGGGGCCAGGGTGTACTTC.